The 16 T cell receptor beta chains given below trace back to one sample, sequenced in a study of monozygotic twins with inflammatory bowel disease. From the 5' RACE reads, TCRdb lists one entry per CDR3 protein and no DNA. The sample table includes about 380,000 distinct CDR3 sequences. The sequenced sample consisted of blood. The receptors were gathered from a human donor with ulcerative colitis or Crohn's disease, or a healthy co-twin of an affected twin (not recorded which).

CDR3: CASSFWTETSGANVLTF. This chain uses TRBV7-6 with TRBJ2-6; TCRdb picks TRBD1, but there is no DNA to check that call. This CDR3 comprises 17 residues. Germline values: CDR1 SGHVS, CDR2 FNYEAQ.

V usage is TRBV7-9 and J usage is TRBJ2-7; TCRdb proposes TRBD1, but this gene call is untestable without DNA. From germline, CDR1 is SEHNR and CDR2 FQNEAQ (reference sequence). This CDR3 is built from 14 residues. The CDR3 spells CASSLASTVLEQYF.

The chain is built from TRBV24-1 and TRBJ2-4. There are 16 residues in the CDR3. Per germline, CDR1 KGHDR and CDR2 SFDVKD. The CDR3 sequence: CATQLIRATPKNIQYF.

This chain connects TRBV4-3 to TRBJ2-5; absent DNA, TCRdb's TRBD2 call cannot be checked. Germline V gene lookup returns CDR1 LGHNA and CDR2 YSLEER. The CDR3 extends over 15 amino acids. CDR3 residues: CASSQDQGLEETQYF.

J is TRBJ2-1 and V is TRBV7-2. Germline V gives CDR1 SGHTA, CDR2 FQGNSA. CDR3 length equals 15 residues. CDR3 in amino acids: CASSPVGGLYNEQFF.

The genes are TRBV12-3 or TRBV12-4 and TRBJ2-7; there is no DNA to check the TCRdb D call of TRBD1. The CDR3 has 13 residues. The CDR3 loop reads CASSREDRAEQYF.

The chain carries TRBV4-1 and TRBJ2-5; TCRdb's assignment of TRBD2 cannot be checked, as there is no DNA. The CDR3 extends over 18 amino acids. Per the germline V gene, CDR1 is MGHRA and CDR2 is YSYEKL. CDR3 protein: CASSQGGSELALGETQYF.

The gene calls are TRBV28 and TRBJ2-1; the TCRdb call, TRBD1, lacks DNA for checking. Germline CDR1 and CDR2: MDHEN and SYDVKM. This CDR3 comprises 16 residues. CDR3 protein: CASLVGSRSSYNEQFF.

The chain links TRBV2 to TRBJ1-2; TCRdb picks TRBD1, but there is no DNA to check that call. The CDR3 consists of 17 residues. The germline gives CDR1 SNHLY, CDR2 FYNNEI. The CDR3 loop is CASSRGGPDRGDYGYTF.

This chain joins TRBV4-3 and TRBJ1-2. CDR3 length equals 15 residues. Germline CDR1 reads LGHNA; CDR2 reads YSLEER. This chain's CDR3 is CASSQIRGAGYGYTF.

The rearrangement joins TRBV25-1 to TRBJ1-1. The germline CDR1 and CDR2 sequences are MGHDK and SYGVNS. The length of the CDR3 is 13 residues. CDR3 loop: CASSEYGVGEAFF.

The chain is built from TRBV7-9 and TRBJ2-7. CDR3 size: 12 residues. Per germline, CDR1 SEHNR and CDR2 FQNEAQ (reference sequence). CDR3 sequence: CASTQGWHEQYF.

The chain recombines TRBV7-3 with TRBJ2-4; TCRdb calls TRBD2, which cannot be checked without DNA. CDR1 and CDR2 from the germline V gene are SGHTA and FQGTGA. The CDR3 is 16 residues long. CDR3 loop: CASSLDSGGAKNIRYF.

The chain joins TRBV3-1 to TRBJ2-3; TCRdb's D call, TRBD2, is unchecked because there is no DNA. Germline V lookup: CDR1 LGHDT, CDR2 YNNKEL (reference sequence). The CDR3 consists of 16 residues. CDR3 sequence: CASSQDLASGGDTQYF.

The chain carries TRBV9 and TRBJ2-3; checking the TCRdb D call of TRBD2 is not possible without DNA. This CDR3 contains 14 residues. Germline loops: CDR1 SGDLS, CDR2 YYNGEE. CDR3 region: CASSALRRGDTQYF.

The V call is TRBV4-3, the J call TRBJ2-2; without DNA, the TCRdb call of TRBD1 cannot be checked. Germline V gene sequence: CDR1 LGHNA, CDR2 YSLEER. The CDR3 has 18 residues. This CDR3 reads CASSQDGAGGVETGELFF.